This paragraph reports one TCR beta chain. With 2 bases clipped from V and 0 bases from J, the junction kept 11 bases outside the gene matches. Germline V CDR1 and CDR2: LGHDT, YNNKEL (reference sequence). This CDR3 is built from 20 residues. These data come from a study of blood T cell repertoires in COVID-19. In the study overall: COVID-19 samples, acute and convalescent, were from the United States, Italy and Spain. In each case, the material was cDNA or gDNA derived from T cells, B-cell-depleted T cells, or PBMCs.

In the study's own analysis: Amplification of reference gene primers was used by the study to estimate nucleated cell counts. TCRdb's table, derived via immunoSEQ multiplex PCR, lists solely in-frame clones and lacks some. V, J and clone size are those of that table, while D and trimming were read from the DNA. The sample holds some 100,000 clones; almost 95% are singletons and the top ten take about 5.9%. This rearrangement joins TRBV3-1 (or the pseudogene TRBV3-2) to TRBJ2-1; 12 positions match TRBD2. Specimen: peripheral blood. The receptor's source is a woman in her fifties or sixties with active COVID-19. CDR3 DNA sequence: TGTGCCAGCAGCCAATCTTGGCTAGCGGGAGGGATGAGCTCCTACAATGAGCAGTTCTTC. Its protein product is CASSQSWLAGGMSSYNEQFF.